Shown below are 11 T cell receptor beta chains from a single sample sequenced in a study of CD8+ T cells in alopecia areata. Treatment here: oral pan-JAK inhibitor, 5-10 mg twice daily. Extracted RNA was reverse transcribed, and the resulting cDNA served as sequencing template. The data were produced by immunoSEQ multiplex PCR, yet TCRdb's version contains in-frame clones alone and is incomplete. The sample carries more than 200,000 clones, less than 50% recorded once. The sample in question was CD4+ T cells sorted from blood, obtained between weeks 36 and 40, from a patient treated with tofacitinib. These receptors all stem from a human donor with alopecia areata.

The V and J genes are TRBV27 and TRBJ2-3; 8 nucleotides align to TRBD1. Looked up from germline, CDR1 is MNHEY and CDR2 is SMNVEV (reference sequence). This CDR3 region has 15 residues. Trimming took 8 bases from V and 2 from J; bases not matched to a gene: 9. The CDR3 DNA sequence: TGTGCCAGCGGGAAGAGACAGGGGTTCACAGATACGCAGTATTTT. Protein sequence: CASGKRQGFTDTQYF.

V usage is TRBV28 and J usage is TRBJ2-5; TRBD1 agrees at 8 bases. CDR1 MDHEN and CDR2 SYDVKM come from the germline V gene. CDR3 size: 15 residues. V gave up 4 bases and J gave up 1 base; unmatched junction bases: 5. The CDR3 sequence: CASSYQGAGQETQYF. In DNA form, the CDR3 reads TGTGCCAGCAGTTACCAGGGGGCAGGCCAAGAGACCCAGTACTTC.

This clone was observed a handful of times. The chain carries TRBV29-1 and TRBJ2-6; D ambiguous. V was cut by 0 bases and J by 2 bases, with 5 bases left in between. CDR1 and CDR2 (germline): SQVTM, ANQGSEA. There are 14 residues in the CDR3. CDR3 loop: CSVEEVAGANVLTF. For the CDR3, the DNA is TGCAGCGTTGAAGAGGTTGCTGGGGCCAACGTCCTGACTTTC.

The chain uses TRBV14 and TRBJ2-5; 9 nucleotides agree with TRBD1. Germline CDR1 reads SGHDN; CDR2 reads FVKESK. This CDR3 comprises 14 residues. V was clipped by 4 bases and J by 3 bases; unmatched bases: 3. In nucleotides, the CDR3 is TGTGCCAGCAGCCCCTGGACAGGGGAAGAGACCCAGTACTTC. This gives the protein CASSPWTGEETQYF.

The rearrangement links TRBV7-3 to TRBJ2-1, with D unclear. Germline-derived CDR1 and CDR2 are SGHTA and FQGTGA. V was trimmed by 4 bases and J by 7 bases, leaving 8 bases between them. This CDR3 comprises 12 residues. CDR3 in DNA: TGTGCCAGCAGCTCAAGGCCTAATGAGCAGTTCTTC. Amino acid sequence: CASSSRPNEQFF.

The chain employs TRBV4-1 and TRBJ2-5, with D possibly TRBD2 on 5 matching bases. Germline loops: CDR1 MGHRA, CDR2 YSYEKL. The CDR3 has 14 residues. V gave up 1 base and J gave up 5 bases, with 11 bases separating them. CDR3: CASSQGTSTETQYF. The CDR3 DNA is TGCGCCAGCAGCCAAGGGACTTCGACCGAGACCCAGTACTTC.

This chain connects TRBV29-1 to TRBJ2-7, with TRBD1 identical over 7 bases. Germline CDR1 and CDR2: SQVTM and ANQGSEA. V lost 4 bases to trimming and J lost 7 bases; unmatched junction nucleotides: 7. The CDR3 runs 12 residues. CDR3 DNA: TGCAGCGTTGTGAGGGGGCGCGGTGAGCAGTACTTC. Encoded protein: CSVVRGRGEQYF.

CDR3 nucleotides: TGTGCCTGGAGTGTGGTCAGGGGGCTCACTGAGCAGTTCTTC. Its translation is CAWSVVRGLTEQFF. The chain joins TRBV30 to TRBJ2-1; 8 bases are a match to TRBD1. CDR3 length: 14 residues. V trimming: 0 bases; J trimming: 9 bases; junction bases outside the gene matches: 7. The germline gives CDR1 GTSNPN, CDR2 SVGIG (reference sequence).

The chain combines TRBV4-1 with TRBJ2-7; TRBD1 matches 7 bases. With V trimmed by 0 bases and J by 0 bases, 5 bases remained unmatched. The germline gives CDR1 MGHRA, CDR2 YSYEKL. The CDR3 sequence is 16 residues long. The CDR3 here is CASSQETGLSSYEQYF. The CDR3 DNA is TGCGCCAGCAGCCAAGAGACAGGGCTGAGCTCCTACGAGCAGTACTTC.

CDR3 in DNA: TGTGCCAGCCCTTTGGGAACACCCTCTCGTCCGGGGGAGCTGTTTTTT. Translation: CASPLGTPSRPGELFF. The chain has TRBV27 and TRBJ2-2; D is unresolved. CDR1 is MNHEY and CDR2 is SMNVEV in the germline V gene (reference sequence). The V and J ends lost 8 bases and 8 bases respectively, with 24 bases between them. The CDR3 covers 16 residues.

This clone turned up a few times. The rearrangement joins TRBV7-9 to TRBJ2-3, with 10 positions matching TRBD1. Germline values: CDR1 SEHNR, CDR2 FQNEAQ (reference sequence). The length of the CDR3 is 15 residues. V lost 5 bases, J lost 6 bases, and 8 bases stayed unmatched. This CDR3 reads CASSPGTGAGDTQYF. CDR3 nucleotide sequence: TGTGCCAGCAGCCCCGGGACAGGGGCGGGCGATACGCAGTATTTT.